One and the same sample provided the 9 T cell receptor beta chains below, sequenced in a study of T cell repertoires in cytomegalovirus infection. TCRdb re-derived calls from the reads in MiXCR, one entry per CDR3 protein. The profile covers roughly 860,000 distinct CDR3 sequences, with over 25% appearing a single time and around an eighth taken by the ten largest. No cognate antigen is known for these TCRs. The source was cultured CD8+ T cells from PBMCs, collected from culture after CMV antigen stimulation. These receptors all come from a human donor in good health (CMV status not recorded). Some clones in this sample may be carry-over from other donors' samples.

The chain combines TRBV19 with TRBJ1-5; D unclear. From germline, CDR1 is LNHDA and CDR2 SQIVND (reference sequence). The V and J ends lost 5 bases and 7 bases respectively, with 15 bases between them. This CDR3 region has 14 residues. In nucleotides, the CDR3 is TGTGCCAGTAGTCCCCCGACGAGGGTACAGCCCCAGCATTTT. Its translation: CASSPPTRVQPQHF.

This clonotype was counted only a few times. The chain combines TRBV10-3 with TRBJ2-5; D may be TRBD2 (5 bases). The CDR3 covers 15 residues. Germline V gene data show CDR1 as ENHRY and CDR2 as SYGVKD. Trimming pared 2 bases from V and 1 base from J, leaving 11 bases between. The CDR3 DNA follows: TGTGCCATCAGTGAGCCCTTTGAGGGCCAAGAGACCCAGTACTTC. It translates to CAISEPFEGQETQYF.

There are many counts of this clonotype. As DNA, the CDR3 is TGTGCCAGCAGCCTTAGCGGGGGGGCCCGGGAGGAGACCCAGTACTTC. Its translation is CASSLSGGAREETQYF. The chain couples TRBV12-3 or TRBV12-4 to TRBJ2-5; 11 positions match TRBD2. The J segment lost 5 bases and the V segment lost 6 bases, leaving 11 bases of the junction unmatched. The CDR3 totals 16 residues.

Notes on this clonotype: One end of the junction is discordant with germline, which a read error may explain. This chain joins TRBV19 and TRBJ1-1; no clear D. The CDR3 loop spans 13 amino acids. Per germline, CDR1 LNHDA and CDR2 SQIVND (reference sequence). This chain's CDR3 is CVSTWTVNTEAFF. CDR3 in DNA: TGTGTCAGTACGTGGACGGTGAACACTGAAGCTTTCTTT.

V usage is TRBV7-2 and J usage is TRBJ2-5; D ambiguous. In germline, CDR1 is SGHTA, CDR2 FQGNSA. The CDR3 sequence is 14 residues long. Trimming removed 1 base at V and 3 bases at J, with 9 bases between. The CDR3 DNA follows: TGTGCCAGCAGCTTAGTGGGCCTCGAAGAGACCCAGTACTTC. It translates to CASSLVGLEETQYF.

The rearrangement joins TRBV9 to TRBJ1-4; D not resolved. There are 14 residues in the CDR3. Germline values: CDR1 SGDLS, CDR2 YYNGEE. Trimming stripped 0 bases from V and 8 bases from J, with 11 bases between. The CDR3 reads CASSVGGRPEKLFF. CDR3 DNA: TGTGCCAGCAGCGTAGGGGGTCGTCCGGAAAAACTGTTTTTT.

The table lists this clonotype with a few counts. V and J are TRBV20-1 and TRBJ2-2, with TRBD2 as a possible D gene (5 bases). Germline loops: CDR1 DFQATT, CDR2 SNEGSKA (reference sequence). The V end was cut by 6 bases, the J end by 5 bases, with 25 bases between. The CDR3 extends over 17 amino acids. CDR3 loop: CSATSTDEPTRTGELFF. In DNA form, the CDR3 reads TGCAGTGCCACCTCGACCGACGAACCCACTAGGACCGGGGAGCTGTTTTTT.

The CDR3 is CASSLEYNYGYTF. CDR3 in DNA: TGTGCCAGCAGTTTGGAGTACAACTATGGCTACACCTTC. The gene calls are TRBV6-5 and TRBJ1-2; D is unclear. The CDR3 spans 13 residues. V was cut by 4 bases and J by 2 bases, with 8 bases left in between. CDR1 MNHEY and CDR2 SVGAGI come from the germline V gene.

This clonotype has ten or more counts. The chain is built from TRBV7-2 and TRBJ2-7, with TRBD1 matching over 9 bases. The germline gives CDR1 SGHTA, CDR2 FQGNSA. The CDR3 loop spans 15 amino acids. With 6 bases clipped from V and 0 bases from J, the junction kept 6 bases outside the gene matches. The CDR3 here is CASSLDRGNSYEQYF. The DNA for the CDR3 is TGTGCCAGCAGTCTAGACAGGGGGAACTCCTACGAGCAGTACTTC.